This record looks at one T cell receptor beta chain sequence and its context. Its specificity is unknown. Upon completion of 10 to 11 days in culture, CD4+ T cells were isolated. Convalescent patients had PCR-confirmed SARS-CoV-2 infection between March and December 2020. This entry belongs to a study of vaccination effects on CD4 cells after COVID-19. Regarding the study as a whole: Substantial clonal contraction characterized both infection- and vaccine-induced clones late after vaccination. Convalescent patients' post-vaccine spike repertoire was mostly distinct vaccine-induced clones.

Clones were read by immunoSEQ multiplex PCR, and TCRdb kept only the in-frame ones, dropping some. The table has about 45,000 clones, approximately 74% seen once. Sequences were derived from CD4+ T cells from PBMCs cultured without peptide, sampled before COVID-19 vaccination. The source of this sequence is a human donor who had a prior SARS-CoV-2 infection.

CDR3 region: CASSVGEGQPQHF. As DNA, the CDR3 is TGTGCCAGCAGCGTAGGAGAGGGTCAGCCCCAGCATTTT. V and J are TRBV9 and TRBJ1-5; D unresolved. V lost 0 bases to trimming and J lost 6 bases, with 7 bases between them. Germline V gene lookup returns CDR1 SGDLS and CDR2 YYNGEE. The CDR3 is made up of 13 amino acids.